This TCR beta chain was observed in a study of blood T cell repertoires in COVID-19. On the study more broadly: T cells, B-cell-depleted T cells, or PBMCs provided the cDNA or gDNA that served as material.

With 1 base clipped from V and 3 bases from J, the junction kept 4 bases outside the gene matches. The germline gives CDR1 SGHAT, CDR2 FQNNGV. There are 15 residues in the CDR3. Original analysis: Estimation of nucleated cell counts was performed using reference gene primer amplification. Measured with immunoSEQ multiplex PCR; TCRdb has only the in-frame clones, and not every one. That table supplies the V and J calls and clone size; D and trimming were determined from the DNA. The table shows a few hundred thousand clones, with 86% occurring only once. The chain carries TRBV11-2 and TRBJ2-7; 9 nucleotides line up with TRBD1. The source is a middle-aged man with acute or convalescent COVID-19. The specimen sequenced was peripheral blood. In nucleotides, the CDR3 is TGTGCCAGCAGCTTAGTAAGGGACAGGGTCTACGAGCAGTACTTC. The encoded protein is CASSLVRDRVYEQYF.